The sequence of this T cell receptor (beta chain) was determined in a study of tumor and adjacent non-tumor tissue in lung cancer. Across the whole study: The cohort had 12 to 13 adenocarcinoma, 2 squamous cell and 1 small cell patients. The patients, around 10 men and 5 women, were 31 to 76 with stage I to III disease. General observations from the study: Compared with tumor, normal lung showed significantly lower TCR diversity. Top 100 clones took a larger repertoire share in normal lung.

V was cut by 4 bases and J by 5 bases, with 14 bases left in between. The CDR3 covers 14 residues. The germline gives CDR1 LNHDA, CDR2 SQIVND (reference sequence). TCRbeta libraries were built with three rounds of nested PCR, modified from ARM-PCR. Via MiXCR, TCRdb re-called the multiplex PCR reads, giving one row per CDR3 protein. The sample lists 71,000 or so distinct CDR3 sequences; 75% to 90% were seen once. Comments on this clonotype: What it binds is not known. A much larger clonotype is one base distant, so this may be a read error.

No cell sorting was done before RNA was extracted from the tissue. The sample consisted of lung tumor tissue. This TCR was sampled from a woman in her 50s with non-small cell lung cancer. The chain is built from TRBV19 and TRBJ1-1, with D possibly being TRBD1 (5 bases). This chain's CDR3 is CASSTRQRKTEAFF. Written as DNA, the CDR3 is TGTGCCAGTAGTACCCGACAGAGGAAAACTGAAGCTTTCTTT.